A single sample is the source of the 27 T cell receptor beta chains below, sequenced in a study of blood T cell repertoires in COVID-19. TCRdb's table, derived via immunoSEQ multiplex PCR, lists solely in-frame clones and lacks some. The repertoire includes some 250,000 clones, 80% to 90% of them detected once, and 5.5% to 8% sits in the top ten. Sequencing was carried out using peripheral blood. The receptors originated from a man between 60 and 75 years old with acute or convalescent COVID-19.

The chain recombines TRBV19 with TRBJ1-5; TRBD1 matches 8 bases. The CDR3 extends over 15 amino acids. Per the germline V gene, CDR1 is LNHDA and CDR2 is SQIVND (reference sequence). Trimming at V came to 3 bases and at J to 7 bases, leaving 8 bases not matched to a gene. As DNA, the CDR3 is TGTGCCAGTAGTATCCTAGGAGGGACAGGACAGCCCCAGCATTTT. Its protein is CASSILGGTGQPQHF.

The genes are TRBV19 and TRBJ2-7; TRBD1 is a possible D gene (6 bases). The CDR3 sequence is 15 residues long. The V end was cut by 5 bases, the J end by 9 bases, with 23 bases between. Germline CDR1 and CDR2: LNHDA and SQIVND (reference sequence). CDR3 sequence reads: CASSPLGTQVGAQYF. The CDR3 DNA follows: TGTGCCAGTAGTCCCTTAGGGACACAGGTAGGCGCGCAGTACTTC.

The V call is TRBV19, the J call TRBJ2-3, with D possibly TRBD2 on 5 matching bases. With 4 bases removed from V and 6 bases from J, the gap between germline ends came to 14 bases. Germline V gives CDR1 LNHDA, CDR2 SQIVND (reference sequence). This CDR3 has 14 amino acids. CDR3 DNA: TGTGCCAGTAGTACTAGGACTGGCGCCGATACGCAGTATTTT. Its translation: CASSTRTGADTQYF.

The V and J genes are TRBV29-1 and TRBJ2-7; 9 bases map to TRBD1. This CDR3 comprises 17 residues. CDR1 is SQVTM, CDR2 ANQGSEA, per germline. The V gene end was trimmed by 2 bases and the J gene end by 1 base; junction bases not matched to a gene: 12. The CDR3 spells CSVEKKVRQGGSYEQYF. The CDR3 DNA follows: TGCAGCGTTGAAAAAAAAGTAAGACAGGGGGGGTCCTACGAGCAGTACTTC.

This chain joins TRBV20-1 and TRBJ1-5; 10 positions match TRBD1. Germline CDR1 and CDR2: DFQATT and SNEGSKA (reference sequence). This CDR3 has 14 residues. J gave up 4 bases and V 3 bases, and 3 bases lay outside the gene matches. Here the CDR3 reads CSASDRGPNQPQHF. Here the CDR3 DNA reads TGCAGTGCTAGTGACAGGGGGCCTAATCAGCCCCAGCATTTT.

This clone has only a few counts. V usage is TRBV6-5 and J usage is TRBJ2-7; possible D gene TRBD2, 6 bases. Germline V gene lookup returns CDR1 MNHEY and CDR2 SVGAGI. Between the trimmed V and J ends, which lost 10 bases and 2 bases, there was a span of 15 bases. The CDR3 runs 13 residues. DNA of the CDR3: TGTGCCACCCGGGCGGGACGGACCTACGAGCAGTACTTC. The encoded protein is CATRAGRTYEQYF.

The chain is built from TRBV5-4 and TRBJ2-7; TRBD1 agrees at 9 bases. This CDR3 contains 15 residues. The V segment lost 5 bases and the J segment 2 bases; nucleotides outside the gene matches: 8. Germline CDR1 is SGHNT and CDR2 is YYREEE (reference sequence). CDR3: CASSRGQGTTYEQYF. CDR3 DNA sequence: TGTGCCAGCAGTCGGGGACAGGGCACTACCTACGAGCAGTACTTC.

The chain links TRBV13 to TRBJ2-1; weak D call: TRBD2 (6 bases). The CDR3 is 15 amino acids. Germline lookup yields CDR1 PRHDT and CDR2 FYEKMQ (reference sequence). Trimming took off 7 bases at V and 3 bases at J, with 16 bases between the two ends. CDR3 sequence reads: CASTRRDLSYNEQFF. The CDR3 DNA reads as TGTGCCAGCACTAGGAGGGACTTAAGCTACAATGAGCAGTTCTTC.

The rearrangement joins TRBV13 to TRBJ2-3, with a tentative D call TRBD1 (6 bases). The V and J ends lost 0 bases and 3 bases respectively, with 10 bases between them. The CDR3 loop spans 15 amino acids. Germline-derived CDR1 and CDR2 are PRHDT and FYEKMQ (reference sequence). In nucleotides, the CDR3 is TGTGCCAGCAGCTTAGGGACAGGAGTTACAGATACGCAGTATTTT. The encoded protein is CASSLGTGVTDTQYF.

This clone showed up just a few times. This chain uses TRBV7-3 with TRBJ2-1, with 8 bases that match TRBD1. The CDR3 covers 13 residues. Germline loops: CDR1 SGHTA, CDR2 FQGTGA. Trimming removed 0 bases from V and 10 bases from J; junction bases left unmatched: 2. The CDR3 region is CASSLTGDREQFF. The DNA of the CDR3 is TGTGCCAGCAGCTTAACGGGGGACAGGGAGCAGTTCTTC.

The chain has TRBV19 and TRBJ2-3, with 9 bases lining up with TRBD2. The CDR3 contains 17 residues. Looked up from germline, CDR1 is LNHDA and CDR2 is SQIVND (reference sequence). J lost 0 bases, V lost 0 bases, and 4 bases had no gene match. The CDR3 loop reads CASSIDSTSGSTDTQYF. The CDR3 DNA is TGTGCCAGTAGTATAGATTCGACTAGCGGTAGCACAGATACGCAGTATTTT.

The chain combines TRBV4-1 with TRBJ2-1, with 7 bases identical to TRBD2. Looked up from germline, CDR1 is MGHRA and CDR2 is YSYEKL. The CDR3 covers 17 residues. V lost 0 bases, J lost 2 bases, and 7 bases stayed unmatched. The CDR3 region has the DNA TGCGCCAGCAGCCAAGATAGGGCGGGAGACCCCTACAATGAGCAGTTCTTC. Its translation is CASSQDRAGDPYNEQFF.

The chain links TRBV7-3 to TRBJ2-7; D might be TRBD2 (5 bases). Trimming stripped 3 bases from V and 1 base from J, with 10 bases between. This CDR3 has 14 amino acids. CDR1 is SGHTA and CDR2 is FQGTGA in the germline V gene. This chain's CDR3 is CASSFSANSYEQYF. The CDR3 nucleotides are TGTGCCAGCAGCTTTAGCGCAAATTCCTACGAGCAGTACTTC. Using reference TRBV7-3 and TRBJ2-7 for the parts outside the CDR3, the full variable domain is GAGVSQTPSNKVTEKGKYVELRCDPISGHTALYWYRQSLGQGPEFLIYFQGTGAADDSGLPNDRFFAVRPEGSVSTLKIQRTERGDSAVYLCASSFSANSYEQYFGPGTRLTVT.

Details on this clone: Other DNA sequences in this specimen translate into the identical CDR3. The chain employs TRBV12-5 and TRBJ1-1; TRBD1 is a possible D gene (6 bases). CDR3 length: 14 residues. Trimming cost V 1 base and J 1 base, with 7 bases left between them. From germline, CDR1 is LGHNT and CDR2 FRNRAP. CDR3: CASGLGTANTEAFF. As DNA, the CDR3 is TGTGCTAGTGGTTTGGGGACAGCGAACACTGAAGCTTTCTTT.

The chain has TRBV7-8 and TRBJ1-1; tentatively, D is TRBD1 (6 bases). CDR1 is SGHVS, CDR2 FQNEAQ, per germline. CDR3 size: 16 residues. V shed 5 bases and J shed 0 bases, with 16 bases lying between them. CDR3 residues: CASSEEGEGLNTEAFF. The CDR3 nucleotides read TGTGCCAGCAGCGAAGAGGGGGAGGGCTTGAACACTGAAGCTTTCTTT.

The chain is built from TRBV21-1 and TRBJ2-1; the table's TRBD2 call for D was not verified on the DNA. TRBV21-1 is a recognized pseudogene. The CDR3 extends over 16 amino acids. The CDR3 protein is CASSVSSGDHYNEQFF. CDR3 nucleotides: TGTGCCAGCAGCGTCTCTAGCGGAGACCACTACAATGAGCAGTTCTTC.

The CDR3 coding sequence is TGTGCCAGCAGCTTCCCGACTAGCGGGAGGACCAGCTCCTACAATGAGCAGTTCTTC. The encoded protein is CASSFPTSGRTSSYNEQFF. The chain has TRBV7-2 and TRBJ2-1, with 13 nucleotides matching TRBD2. Germline lookup yields CDR1 SGHTA and CDR2 FQGNSA. J was trimmed by 0 bases and V by 3 bases; bases with no gene match: 8. The CDR3 totals 19 residues.

This clone has more than one count but fewer than ten. The chain uses TRBV21-1 and TRBJ1-4; the table's D call, TRBD1, was not checked against the DNA. TRBV21-1 is noted as a pseudogene. This CDR3 has 15 residues. The CDR3 loop reads CASSPDRGGCEKLFF. The CDR3, as DNA: TGTGCCAGCAGCCCCGACAGGGGGGGGTGTGAAAAACTGTTTTTT.

J is TRBJ1-4 and V is TRBV10-2, with D possibly matching TRBD1 (5 bases). Germline V CDR1 and CDR2: WSHSY, SAAADI. The CDR3 covers 18 residues. V was trimmed by 8 bases and J by 3 bases, leaving 25 bases between them. CDR3 DNA: TGCGCCAGCGGAGAGGGGACTTCGGGTCTTTGGGCTAATGAAAAACTGTTTTTT. Protein sequence: CASGEGTSGLWANEKLFF.

This chain uses TRBV27 with TRBJ1-2, with 8 bases aligning to TRBD1. J lost 6 bases, V lost 2 bases, and 8 bases had no gene match. Germline-derived CDR1 and CDR2 are MNHEY and SMNVEV (reference sequence). The CDR3 totals 15 residues. The CDR3 loop is CASSLGMTGEDGYTF. In nucleotides, the CDR3 is TGTGCCAGCAGTTTAGGGATGACAGGGGAGGATGGCTACACCTTC.

This chain joins TRBV6-6 and TRBJ2-1, with TRBD2 matching 12 bases. The CDR3 totals 19 residues. CDR1 and CDR2 (germline): MNHNY, SVGAGI (reference sequence). J lost 4 bases, V lost 5 bases, and 15 bases had no gene match. In DNA, the CDR3 is TGTGCCAGCAGTCCCAATGGGCTAGCGGGAGGGACCCCATACAATGAGCAGTTCTTC. Translation gives CASSPNGLAGGTPYNEQFF.

The rearrangement joins TRBV10-3 to TRBJ2-1; perhaps TRBD2 as D (6 bases). The length of the CDR3 is 20 residues. Between the trimmed V and J ends, which lost 3 bases and 3 bases, there was a span of 27 bases. Germline assignment: CDR1 ENHRY and CDR2 SYGVKD. The DNA of the CDR3 is TGTGCCATCAGTGATCTAAAGGGGCTAGCGAGCTCGAGCGGCTACAATGAGCAGTTCTTC. Encoded protein: CAISDLKGLASSSGYNEQFF.

The V call is TRBV5-8, the J call TRBJ2-5, with 7 nucleotides matching TRBD2. Germline lookup yields CDR1 SGHTS and CDR2 YDEGEE. V dropped 1 base and J dropped 5; count of bases not matched to a gene: 8. This CDR3 is 15 amino acids long. CDR3 region: CASSLWTGGAETQYF. The CDR3 DNA follows: TGTGCCAGCAGCTTGTGGACGGGAGGCGCGGAGACCCAGTACTTC.

This chain connects TRBV4-3 to TRBJ2-7; 8 bases line up with TRBD2. The germline V gene encodes CDR1 LGHNA and CDR2 YSLEER. There are 17 residues in the CDR3. The trim removed 0 bases at V and 2 bases at J, leaving 9 bases unmatched. CDR3 coding DNA: TGCGCCAGCAGCCAAGACACTAGCGGCTGGAGACCCTACGAGCAGTACTTC. Its protein is CASSQDTSGWRPYEQYF.

J is TRBJ2-1 and V is TRBV24-1, with 7 bases lining up with TRBD2. This CDR3 has 13 residues. Unmatched junction bases numbered 2, after V lost 9 bases and J lost 1 base. Germline lookup yields CDR1 KGHDR and CDR2 SFDVKD. The CDR3 sequence: CATGGVSYNEQFF. CDR3 bases: TGTGCCACCGGGGGGGTTTCCTACAATGAGCAGTTCTTC.

This chain connects TRBV19 to TRBJ1-1; 7 nucleotides match TRBD1. The CDR3 runs to 13 residues. Trimming cost V 3 bases and J 6 bases; bases outside gene matches: 4. The germline V gene has CDR1 LNHDA and CDR2 SQIVND (reference sequence). CDR3 region: CASSIRGASEAFF. The CDR3 DNA reads as TGTGCCAGTAGTATCAGGGGGGCCTCTGAAGCTTTCTTT.

This clone was observed once. The rearrangement links TRBV9 to TRBJ1-3; D uncertain. V dropped 3 bases and J dropped 5 bases, with 9 bases sitting between them. CDR3 length: 13 amino acids. Looked up from germline, CDR1 is SGDLS and CDR2 is YYNGEE. For the CDR3, the DNA is TGTGCCAGCAGCGGCCAGTTCAGAAACACCATATATTTT. Translated: CASSGQFRNTIYF.